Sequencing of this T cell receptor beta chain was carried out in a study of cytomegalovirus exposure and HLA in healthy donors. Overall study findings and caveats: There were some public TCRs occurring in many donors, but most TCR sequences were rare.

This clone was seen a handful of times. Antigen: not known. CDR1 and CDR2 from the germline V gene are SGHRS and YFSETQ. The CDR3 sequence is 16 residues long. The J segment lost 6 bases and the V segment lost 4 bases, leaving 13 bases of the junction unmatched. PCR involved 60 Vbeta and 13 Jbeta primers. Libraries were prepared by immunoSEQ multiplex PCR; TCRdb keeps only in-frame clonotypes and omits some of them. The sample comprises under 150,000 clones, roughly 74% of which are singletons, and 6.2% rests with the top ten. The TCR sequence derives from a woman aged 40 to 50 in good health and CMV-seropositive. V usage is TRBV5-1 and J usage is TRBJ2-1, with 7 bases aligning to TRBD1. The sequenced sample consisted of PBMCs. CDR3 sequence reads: CASSRGQAGTGNEQFF. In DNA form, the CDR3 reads TGCGCCAGCAGCCGAGGACAGGCCGGCACCGGCAATGAGCAGTTCTTC.